This T cell receptor (beta chain) was obtained from a study of cytomegalovirus exposure and HLA in healthy donors. CDR1 is SGHVS, CDR2 FNYEAQ, per germline. V lost 5 bases to trimming and J lost 6 bases, with 13 bases between them. This CDR3 is 14 amino acids long. TCRdb's table, derived via immunoSEQ multiplex PCR, lists solely in-frame clones and lacks some. The table has about 330,000 clones, about nine tenths seen once. Sample: PBMCs. The TCR was taken from a woman aged 25 to 39 in good health and CMV-seropositive. V usage is TRBV7-6 and J usage is TRBJ2-2; tentatively, D is TRBD1 or TRBD2 (5 bases each). In nucleotides, the CDR3 is TGTGCCAGCAGCCAGGGACGTACCTCCGGGGAGCTGTTTTTT. This codes for CASSQGRTSGELFF.